This entry is about one T cell receptor (beta chain). No antigen is known for it. V was clipped by 4 bases and J by 3 bases; unmatched bases: 4. The CDR3 sequence is 15 residues long. The germline CDR1 and CDR2 sequences are ENHRY and SYGVKD. Sample-barcoded 5' priming and a J-beta primer mix drove a second PCR of about 7 to 11 cycles. MiXCR, run by TCRdb on the 5' RACE reads, gives a single entry per CDR3 protein. Among roughly 2 million distinct CDR3 sequences, around 50% were seen once, and the ten largest hold 2% to 2.5%. The data originate from a study of blood T cells in healthy people across ages. For the study at large: Template switching captured about one barcoded beta molecule per two T cells. Notes on the study in general: Not knowing donor CMV status may have confounded expanded clonotype changes. It was the long-lived donors that had more naive CD4+ cells and higher diversity than aged donors. Measured against age, TCR beta diversity per million T cells decreased in a roughly linear manner.

Material for sequencing was blood. The chain joins TRBV10-3 to TRBJ2-3, with TRBD2 matching over 10 bases. The receptor was derived from a woman between 40 and 55 years old in good health. CDR3 sequence reads: CAISAGTSATDTQYF. In DNA form, the CDR3 reads TGTGCCATCAGTGCCGGGACTAGCGCTACAGATACGCAGTATTTT.